This TCR beta chain was profiled in a study of CD8+ T cells in alopecia areata. This clone was seen a single time. RNA extraction was followed by reverse transcription into cDNA, which acted as the sequencing template. Measured with immunoSEQ multiplex PCR; TCRdb has only the in-frame clones, and not every one. The sample has over 150,000 clones, about 53% seen once. Treatment noted: oral pan-JAK inhibitor, 5-10 mg twice daily. CDR1 and CDR2 from the germline V gene are MNHEY and SVGAGI. V was clipped by 2 bases and J by 1 base, with 7 bases between them. There are 14 residues in the CDR3. This chain links TRBV6-5 with TRBJ2-3; D is ambiguous. This TCR came from a human donor with alopecia areata. The sample here was CD8+ T cells sorted from blood, taken at week 24, from a patient treated with tofacitinib. CDR3: CASSYLDRTDTQYF. The CDR3 DNA is TGTGCCAGCAGTTACCTGGACCGCACAGATACGCAGTATTTT.